This entry lists 23 T cell receptor beta chains sequenced from one sample in a study of CD8+ T cells in alopecia areata. Extracted RNA was reverse transcribed, and the resulting cDNA served as sequencing template. Clones were sequenced by immunoSEQ multiplex PCR, and TCRdb holds only the in-frame ones, with some missing. The data hold under 150,000 clones, with roughly 82% observed a single time. Treatment reported: oral pan-JAK inhibitor, 5-10 mg twice daily. Source: CD8+ T cells sorted from blood, taken at week 4, from a patient treated with tofacitinib. These receptors originate from a human donor with alopecia areata.

The chain uses TRBV7-9 and TRBJ1-1, with 9 bases fitting TRBD1. The V gene's germline CDR1 is SEHNR and CDR2 FQNEAQ (reference sequence). The CDR3 loop spans 14 amino acids. The trim removed 4 bases at V and 5 bases at J, leaving 5 bases unmatched. The CDR3 region is CASSSSDRGTEAFF. The CDR3 DNA reads TGTGCCAGCAGCTCTTCGGACAGGGGAACTGAAGCTTTCTTT. The entire variable domain, with the rest obtained from reference TRBV7-9 and TRBJ1-1, is as follows: DTGVSQNPRHKITKRGQNVTFRCDPISEHNRLYWYRQTLGQGPEFLTYFQNEAQLEKSRLLSDRFSAERPKGSFSTLEIQRTEQGDSAMYLCASSSSDRGTEAFFGQGTRLTVV.

The chain combines TRBV18 with TRBJ1-1; no reliable D call. The CDR3 runs 17 residues. Trimming took off 0 bases at V and 0 bases at J, with 14 bases between the two ends. CDR1 KGHSH and CDR2 LQKENI come from the germline V gene. The CDR3 is CASSPPEEKYMNTEAFF. The CDR3 bases are TGTGCCAGCTCACCACCGGAGGAGAAGTACATGAACACTGAAGCTTTCTTT.

This clone was detected a few times. The chain links TRBV30 to TRBJ1-1, with a weak D call TRBD1 (5 bases). Germline V CDR1 and CDR2: GTSNPN, SVGIG (reference sequence). This CDR3 is built from 13 residues. Trimming took 2 bases from V and 4 from J, leaving 11 bases between them. The CDR3 loop reads CAWSLGDGTEAFF. In DNA form, the CDR3 reads TGTGCCTGGAGTCTAGGGGACGGCACTGAAGCTTTCTTT.

This clone was picked up one time. The chain uses TRBV4-3 and TRBJ2-1, with D hard to call. Germline V gene lookup returns CDR1 LGHNA and CDR2 YSLEER. The V gene lost 0 bases and the J gene lost 3 bases, with 9 bases spanning the gap. The CDR3 consists of 15 residues. This CDR3 is CASSQEVSVYNEQFF. The CDR3 bases are TGCGCCAGCAGCCAAGAAGTCTCGGTCTACAATGAGCAGTTCTTC.

The rearrangement uses TRBV4-1 and TRBJ2-5, with D possibly being TRBD1 or TRBD2 (5 bases each). Deletions cut 1 base from V and 1 base from J, with 7 bases between. Germline lookup yields CDR1 MGHRA and CDR2 YSYEKL. The CDR3 length is 14 residues. The CDR3 sequence: CASSQGGTQETQYF. The DNA of the CDR3 is TGCGCCAGCAGCCAAGGTGGGACCCAAGAGACCCAGTACTTC.

V gene TRBV29-1 combines with J gene TRBJ2-7; 10 bases match TRBD2. V dropped 6 bases and J dropped 0; count of bases not matched to a gene: 8. Germline CDR1 SQVTM, CDR2 ANQGSEA. The CDR3 sequence is 15 residues long. CDR3 DNA sequence: TGCAGCGTGACTCTCAGGACTAGCGGCTCCTACGAGCAGTACTTC. Its protein product is CSVTLRTSGSYEQYF.

The chain links TRBV7-9 to TRBJ2-5; 8 positions match TRBD2. This CDR3 is built from 15 residues. The V and J ends lost 3 bases and 3 bases, in that order; junction bases with no gene match: 6. CDR1 and CDR2 (germline): SEHNR, FQNEAQ (reference sequence). Here the CDR3 DNA reads TGTGCCAGCAGCTTCCCGGGACTAGTAAAAGAGACCCAGTACTTC. Translation gives CASSFPGLVKETQYF.

This chain connects TRBV5-8 to TRBJ2-1; 9 bases fit TRBD1. CDR3 length equals 19 residues. Germline V gives CDR1 SGHTS, CDR2 YDEGEE. J was trimmed by 4 bases and V by 4 bases; bases with no gene match: 18. CDR3 DNA: TGTGCCAGCAGCGTCCGCGGGACAGGGTTCCTTACGAGATACAATGAGCAGTTCTTC. This translates into CASSVRGTGFLTRYNEQFF.

This chain uses TRBV13 with TRBJ2-5; D gene unclear. V shed 2 bases and J shed 5 bases, with 9 bases lying between them. CDR3 length: 13 residues. Germline-derived CDR1 and CDR2 are PRHDT and FYEKMQ (reference sequence). The CDR3 here is CASSLIQSETQYF. CDR3 coding DNA: TGTGCCAGCAGCTTAATCCAGTCGGAGACCCAGTACTTC.

This chain uses TRBV10-3 with TRBJ1-1; tentative D call: TRBD1 (6 bases). This CDR3 is 16 amino acids long. Trimming removed 4 bases at V and 2 bases at J, with 17 bases between. Germline V gene lookup returns CDR1 ENHRY and CDR2 SYGVKD. In nucleotides, the CDR3 is TGTGCCATCAGTGCCCGGCGGGAGGGGGGTAACACTGAAGCTTTCTTT. Protein: CAISARREGGNTEAFF.

The gene calls are TRBV9 and TRBJ2-3, with D perhaps TRBD2 (5 bases). The CDR3 spans 16 residues. Trimming removed 4 bases at V and 0 bases at J, with 15 bases between. CDR1 SGDLS and CDR2 YYNGEE come from the germline V gene. In nucleotides, the CDR3 is TGTGCCAGCAGCCCTGGTGGGCGGGCTAGCACAGATACGCAGTATTTT. Amino acids: CASSPGGRASTDTQYF.

This chain connects TRBV7-8 to TRBJ2-1; 8 positions agree with TRBD2. V lost 5 bases and J lost 1; bases outside the gene matches: 7. Germline V CDR1 and CDR2: SGHVS, FQNEAQ. This CDR3 comprises 16 residues. The DNA of the CDR3 is TGTGCCAGCAGCAGGGCCGGGGGGGAATCCTACAATGAGCAGTTCTTC. Translated, it gives CASSRAGGESYNEQFF.

The chain joins TRBV7-9 to TRBJ2-7; D remains unclear. Trimming shortened V by 1 base and J by 2 bases, and 12 bases separated the two germline ends. This CDR3 comprises 15 residues. CDR1 and CDR2 (germline): SEHNR, FQNEAQ (reference sequence). CDR3 in amino acids: CASSLGPGPTYEQYF. DNA of the CDR3: TGTGCCAGCAGCTTAGGACCGGGTCCCACCTACGAGCAGTACTTC.

This clone showed up just a few times. This CDR3 reads CASSLSGASYNEQFF. For the CDR3, the DNA is TGCGCCAGCAGCCTTAGCGGGGCCTCCTACAATGAGCAGTTCTTC. The chain recombines TRBV4-1 with TRBJ2-1, with 8 bases that match TRBD2. This CDR3 spans 15 amino acids. V lost 4 bases and J lost 0; bases outside the gene matches: 2. Germline V gene data show CDR1 as MGHRA and CDR2 as YSYEKL.

This clone was counted only a few times. The chain recombines TRBV7-2 with TRBJ2-1; 14 nucleotides line up with TRBD2. Trimming removed 5 bases from V and 0 bases from J; junction bases left unmatched: 6. Germline V CDR1 and CDR2: SGHTA, FQGNSA. This CDR3 has 18 residues. CDR3 amino acids: CASSPGTSGGLSYNEQFF. The CDR3 DNA is TGTGCCAGCAGCCCGGGGACTAGCGGGGGCCTCTCCTACAATGAGCAGTTCTTC.

The rearrangement uses TRBV19 and TRBJ2-3; D might be TRBD2 (6 bases). Trimming left V 6 bases short and J 0 bases short, with 13 bases between. The germline V gene encodes CDR1 LNHDA and CDR2 SQIVND (reference sequence). CDR3 length equals 15 residues. The CDR3 region has the DNA TGTGCCAGTAGGACGGACGGGGGAAGCACAGATACGCAGTATTTT. Protein sequence: CASRTDGGSTDTQYF.

This clone has only a few counts. An end of the junction does not agree with germline; a read error may underlie this. The genes are TRBV7-9 and TRBJ2-7; D is perhaps TRBD1 (7 bases). Germline lookup yields CDR1 SEHNR and CDR2 FQNEAQ (reference sequence). The CDR3 totals 14 residues. As DNA, the CDR3 is TGCGCCAGCAGCCAAGATCGCTCAGGGGGGGAGCAGTACTTC. Its protein product is CASSQDRSGGEQYF.

The J gene is TRBJ2-3, the V gene TRBV5-1; D is possibly TRBD2 (5 bases). Trimming took off 2 bases at V and 0 bases at J, with 10 bases between the two ends. The CDR3 sequence is 15 residues long. Germline V gene sequence: CDR1 SGHRS, CDR2 YFSETQ. The CDR3 sequence: CASSLREYSTDTQYF. The DNA of the CDR3 is TGCGCCAGCAGCTTACGGGAATATAGCACAGATACGCAGTATTTT.

The V and J genes are TRBV4-3 and TRBJ2-7; D is unclear. Germline CDR1 LGHNA, CDR2 YSLEER. The CDR3 is 15 amino acids. V lost 0 bases and J lost 2, with 11 bases in between. The CDR3 here is CASSQDRHAAYEQYF. CDR3 coding DNA: TGCGCCAGCAGCCAAGATCGCCACGCGGCCTACGAGCAGTACTTC.

This clone appeared once. V is TRBV13 and J is TRBJ1-1, with no clear D. The V end was cut by 9 bases, the J end by 1 base, with 6 bases between. Germline CDR1 PRHDT, CDR2 FYEKMQ (reference sequence). CDR3 length equals 11 residues. In nucleotides, the CDR3 is TGTGCCAGTCACGGGAACACTGAAGCTTTCTTT. Residues: CASHGNTEAFF.

A few counts support this clone. This rearrangement joins TRBV6-6 to TRBJ2-7; D perhaps matches TRBD1 (6 bases). V lost 4 bases and J 0 bases, leaving 10 bases between the germline ends. CDR3 length: 14 residues. Germline CDR1 reads MNHNY; CDR2 reads SVGAGI (reference sequence). Here the CDR3 reads CASSSTGNSYEQYF. Written as DNA, the CDR3 is TGTGCCAGCAGTTCCACAGGGAACTCCTACGAGCAGTACTTC.

Comment on this clone: This sample includes further DNA sequences coding for the same CDR3. V gene TRBV5-1 combines with J gene TRBJ2-7, with D unresolved. There are 12 residues in the CDR3. Trimming cost V 0 bases and J 2 bases, with 3 bases left between them. Germline V gives CDR1 SGHRS, CDR2 YFSETQ. This CDR3 reads CASSLVPYEQYF. The CDR3 DNA is TGCGCCAGCAGCTTGGTCCCCTACGAGCAGTACTTC.

The chain uses TRBV7-9 and TRBJ2-5; D is possibly TRBD1 (5 bases). Per the germline V gene, CDR1 is SEHNR and CDR2 is FQNEAQ (reference sequence). This CDR3 has 14 amino acids. CDR3 amino acids: CATREVDGQETQYF. CDR3 sequence (DNA): TGTGCTACCAGGGAAGTAGACGGTCAAGAGACCCAGTACTTC.